A selection of T cell receptor beta chains follows, all from one sample in a study of shared clonotypes between healthy human individuals. Sequencing was performed with immunoSEQ multiplex PCR; in TCRdb, only in-frame clones are kept and a portion is missing. This repertoire shows approximately 2,300,000 clones, 85% to 95% found once; its top ten account for approximately 0.4%. The source material was naive CD4+ T cells from PBMCs. All receptors derive from a man younger than 30 in good health. Some clones in this sample may be carry-over from other donors' samples. The CDR3 runs from the conserved cysteine through the conserved F or W. Fields, in order: clone size, V gene, CDR3 length, D gene, J gene, CDR3 protein, CDR3 DNA. A D gene is named only where the DNA matches it firmly. Expanded clones get a size class; other rows say once, few or many, or leave the size out.

once	TRBV19	16	TRBD2	TRBJ2-5	CASSPAGGAGSETQYF	TGTGCCAGTAGCCCGGCGGGGGGCGCAGGTTCGGAGACCCAGTACTTC
once	TRBV11-2	12	.	TRBJ2-7	CASSLEGVREYF	TGTGCCAGCAGCTTAGAGGGGGTCAGAGAGTACTTC
.	TRBV25-1	15	.	TRBJ2-5	CASSETGRTGETQYF	TGTGCCAGCAGTGAAACGGGCCGAACCGGAGAGACCCAGTACTTC
few	TRBV4-2	13	.	TRBJ1-1	CASSTQGGTEAFF	TGTGCCAGCAGCACCCAGGGTGGCACTGAAGCTTTCTTT
.	TRBV19	17	TRBD2	TRBJ2-2	CASSDPGLAVNTGELFF	TGTGCCAGTAGTGACCCGGGACTAGCGGTTAACACCGGGGAGCTGTTTTTT
.	TRBV7-6	15	.	TRBJ2-1	CASSLGLPSYNEQFF	TGTGCCAGCAGCCTAGGACTACCATCCTACAATGAGCAGTTCTTC
.	TRBV9	16	.	TRBJ2-2	CASSSLQGANTGELFF	TGTGCCAGCAGCTCCCTCCAGGGAGCGAACACCGGGGAGCTGTTTTTT
.	TRBV9	14	.	TRBJ1-1	CASSVVEAGGMFFF	TGTGCCAGCAGCGTGGTCGAGGCGGGCGGCATGTTTTTCTTT
.	TRBV6-4	15	TRBD1	TRBJ1-2	CASGSGTGSTYGYTF	TGTGCCAGCGGTTCAGGGACAGGGTCTACCTATGGCTACACCTTC
.	TRBV21-1	13	.	TRBJ2-7	CASSPRDYGEQYF	TGTGCCAGCAGCCCCCGGGACTATGGCGAGCAGTACTTC
.	TRBV19	15	.	TRBJ2-3	CASSIPHREGYTQYF	TGTGCCAGTAGTATACCACACAGGGAAGGGTATACGCAGTATTTT
.	TRBV4-2	18	TRBD2	TRBJ2-3	CASSQESWREGNTDTQYF	TGTGCCAGCAGCCAAGAATCGTGGCGGGAGGGAAACACAGATACGCAGTATTTT
.	TRBV19	14	.	TRBJ2-5	CATRGAGGLETQYF	TGTGCCACTAGAGGCGCAGGAGGGTTGGAGACCCAGTACTTC
.	TRBV2	15	.	TRBJ1-2	CASSGGSGGNYGYTF	TGTGCCAGCAGCGGAGGGTCCGGCGGAAACTATGGCTACACCTTC
.	TRBV7-6	17	TRBD1	TRBJ2-2	CASSPLIGTGSAGELFF	TGTGCCAGCAGCCCACTTATCGGGACAGGGTCGGCCGGGGAGCTGTTTTTT
.	TRBV19	16	TRBD1	TRBJ1-5	CASSSEQGVRSQPQHF	TGTGCCAGTAGTTCCGAGCAGGGGGTTCGGTCGCAGCCCCAGCATTTT
.	TRBV10-3	12	.	TRBJ1-1	CAISEQALEAFF	TGTGCCATCAGTGAGCAGGCCCTAGAAGCTTTCTTT
.	TRBV6-1	13	TRBD1	TRBJ2-1	CASSHDRDHEQFF	TGTGCCAGCAGCCATGACAGGGACCATGAGCAGTTCTTC